This is a list of T cell receptor beta chains from one sample in a study of blood T cells in healthy people across ages. TCRdb re-called the 5' RACE reads with MiXCR, one entry per CDR3 protein. Of hundreds of thousands of distinct CDR3 sequences listed, around 49% are singletons. Sequenced input: blood. These receptors all stem from an older woman in good health. CDR3s include the opening cysteine and the closing phenylalanine or tryptophan. A D gene is named only where the DNA matches it firmly. Clone size is shown for a subset of rows, as once, few, many or a class of expanded clone.

14 TRBJ1-5 NA NA TRBV7-2 CASSLGRRNQPQHF TGTGCCAGCAGCCTCGGACGGAGAAATCAGCCCCAGCATTTT
16 TRBJ1-2 TRBD1 NA TRBV7-2 CASGPPPGQGNYGYTF TGTGCCAGCGGCCCGCCGCCGGGACAGGGGAACTATGGCTACACCTTC
13 TRBJ2-2 TRBD1 NA TRBV3-1 CACGQGATGELFF TGTGCCTGCGGACAGGGAGCCACCGGGGAGCTGTTTTTT
16 TRBJ2-7 TRBD2 NA TRBV20-1 CSARTGLARSYNEQYF TGCAGTGCTAGAACCGGACTAGCACGTTCCTACAATGAGCAGTACTTC
15 TRBJ1-6 NA few TRBV5-8 CASSLEKRDNSPLHF TGTGCCAGCAGCTTGGAGAAACGGGATAATTCACCCCTCCACTTT
14 TRBJ1-2 NA NA TRBV3-1 CASSQDLGGRGYTF TGTGCCAGCAGCCAAGATTTGGGGGGGCGTGGCTACACCTTC
15 TRBJ2-7 NA NA TRBV5-1 CASSKPEESSYEQYF TGCGCCAGCAGCAAACCAGAAGAGAGCTCCTACGAGCAGTACTTC
15 TRBJ2-5 NA NA TRBV4-1 CASSQTPGAYNEQYF TGCGCCAGCAGCCAAACGCCGGGAGCCTACAATGAGCAGTACTTC
13 TRBJ2-3 NA NA TRBV29-1 CSGSTGRGDTQYF TGCAGCGGATCGACAGGGAGGGGGGATACGCAGTATTTT
14 TRBJ2-5 TRBD2 NA TRBV10-3 CAISTSGKGETQYF TGTGCCATCAGTACTAGCGGGAAGGGAGAGACCCAGTACTTC
13 TRBJ2-7 NA once TRBV7-2 CASSSQGWGFQYF TGTGCCAGCAGCTCACAGGGATGGGGGTTTCAGTACTTC
15 TRBJ1-4 NA NA TRBV13 CASSYAGTKVRRLFF TGTGCCAGCAGCTACGCCGGGACAAAAGTTCGCCGGCTGTTTTTT
13 TRBJ2-5 NA NA TRBV29-1 CSAVKRLEGTQYF TGCAGCGCTGTGAAGAGACTAGAAGGGACCCAGTACTTC
14 TRBJ1-2 NA NA TRBV13 CASTERDGSYGYTF TGTGCCAGCACGGAGCGCGATGGGAGCTATGGCTACACCTTC
16 TRBJ2-5 NA NA TRBV28 CASSRTGPLGGETQYF TGTGCCAGCAGTCGGACGGGACCCTTGGGCGGAGAGACCCAGTACTTC
14 TRBJ2-7 TRBD1 few TRBV6-2/TRBV6-3 CASSYGDREYEQYF TGTGCCAGCAGTTACGGGGACAGGGAGTACGAGCAGTACTTC
11 TRBJ2-1 NA NA TRBV3-1 CASTHYNEQFF TGTGCCAGCACCCATTACAATGAGCAGTTCTTC
13 TRBJ2-7 NA NA TRBV18 CASSRVAGYEQYF TGTGCCAGCTCACGGGTGGCAGGCTACGAGCAGTACTTC
15 TRBJ1-1 NA once TRBV9 CASSGGGGKNTEAFF TGTGCCAGCAGCGGAGGAGGAGGGAAGAACACTGAAGCTTTCTTT
12 TRBJ2-7 NA NA TRBV28 CADSRTADEQYF TGTGCCGACAGTCGGACAGCCGACGAGCAGTACTTC
17 TRBJ1-6 TRBD1 NA TRBV6-2/TRBV6-3 CASSYSRSDRDNSPLHF TGTGCCAGCAGTTACTCGAGGTCGGACAGGGACAATTCACCCCTCCACTTT
16 TRBJ2-7 TRBD2 few TRBV6-1 CASSVSGRAPRYEQYF TGTGCCAGCAGTGTTAGCGGGAGGGCCCCTCGCTACGAGCAGTACTTC
15 TRBJ1-2 TRBD1 NA TRBV10-3 CAISELGTGYDGYTF TGTGCCATCAGTGAGCTGGGGACAGGGTACGATGGCTACACCTTC
14 TRBJ2-1 TRBD2 NA TRBV20-1 CSARGQRGRNEQFF TGCAGTGCTAGAGGACAGCGGGGACGGAATGAGCAGTTCTTC
15 TRBJ2-5 TRBD1 NA TRBV20-1 CSARPPGTEQETQYF TGCAGTGCTAGACCCCCCGGGACAGAGCAAGAGACCCAGTACTTC
17 TRBJ2-7 NA NA TRBV6-2/TRBV6-3 CASSYSNRAPFSYEQYF TGTGCCAGCAGTTACTCGAACAGAGCACCCTTCTCCTACGAGCAGTACTTC
16 TRBJ2-1 NA NA TRBV21-1 CASSKGGEEGGNEQFF TGTGCCAGCAGCAAAGGAGGGGAGGAAGGGGGCAATGAGCAGTTCTTC
14 TRBJ2-3 NA few TRBV9 CASSAEGSTDTQYF TGTGCCAGCAGCGCGGAGGGAAGCACAGATACGCAGTATTTT
12 TRBJ2-7 NA few TRBV3-1 CASSQGEYEQYF TGTGCCAGCAGCCAAGGGGAATACGAGCAGTACTTC
12 TRBJ2-2 NA NA TRBV20-1 CSATSRTGELFF TGCAGTGCCACTAGCCGGACCGGGGAGCTGTTTTTT
16 TRBJ2-1 NA NA TRBV7-3 CASSPWDTLGTNEQFF TGTGCCAGCAGCCCCTGGGACACCCTGGGAACCAATGAGCAGTTCTTC
16 TRBJ2-3 TRBD2 NA TRBV10-3 CAITRSLAGPTDTQYF TGTGCCATCACAAGGAGTCTAGCGGGCCCCACAGATACGCAGTATTTT
16 TRBJ2-3 TRBD2 NA TRBV7-3 CASSFGLAGDTDTQYF TGTGCCAGCAGCTTCGGACTAGCGGGGGACACAGATACGCAGTATTTT